This TCR beta chain was recorded in a study of graft-versus-host responses after intestinal transplantation. Study observations and caveats: Those patients showing graft-donor T cell macrochimerism displayed high graft-versus-host to host-versus-graft clonal ratios in allografts. Recipient marrow contained GvH clones, some of which appeared first in ileum or blood.

Assay: immunoSEQ multiplex PCR; the TCRdb copy retains only in-frame clones and omits some. The sample has 73,000 or so clones, nearly 90% seen once. With regard to this clone: What it binds is not known.

The V gene end was trimmed by 6 bases and the J gene end by 3 bases; junction bases not matched to a gene: 4. Germline values: CDR1 PRHDT, CDR2 FYEKMQ (reference sequence). CDR3 length: 13 residues. This receptor was taken from a human donor who was the organ donor for an intestinal transplant. This chain links TRBV13 with TRBJ2-5; 7 positions match TRBD2. The specimen was unstimulated CD8+ T cells sorted from spleen or lymph node cells, collected before transplant. CDR3 amino acids: CASSSSGEETQYF. DNA for the CDR3: TGTGCCAGCAGTTCCAGCGGGGAAGAGACCCAGTACTTC.